This T cell receptor (beta chain) was found in a study of T cell responses to AZD1222 COVID-19 vaccine. The method was immunoSEQ multiplex PCR; TCRdb's version includes in-frame clones alone and lacks a portion of them. The table shows about 97,000 clones, with roughly 91% occurring only once. Material: peripheral blood, obtained on day 0 of AZD1222 vaccination. The TCR comes from an adult in good health.

CDR3 sequence: CASSFGAQGSQPQHF. DNA of the CDR3: TGTGCCAGCAGTTTTGGGGCACAGGGCTCTCAGCCCCAGCATTTT. The rearrangement links TRBV27 to TRBJ1-5; TRBD1 might be the D (6 bases). Germline lookup yields CDR1 MNHEY and CDR2 SMNVEV (reference sequence). Trimming removed 3 bases at V and 6 bases at J, with 15 bases between. The CDR3 contains 15 residues.